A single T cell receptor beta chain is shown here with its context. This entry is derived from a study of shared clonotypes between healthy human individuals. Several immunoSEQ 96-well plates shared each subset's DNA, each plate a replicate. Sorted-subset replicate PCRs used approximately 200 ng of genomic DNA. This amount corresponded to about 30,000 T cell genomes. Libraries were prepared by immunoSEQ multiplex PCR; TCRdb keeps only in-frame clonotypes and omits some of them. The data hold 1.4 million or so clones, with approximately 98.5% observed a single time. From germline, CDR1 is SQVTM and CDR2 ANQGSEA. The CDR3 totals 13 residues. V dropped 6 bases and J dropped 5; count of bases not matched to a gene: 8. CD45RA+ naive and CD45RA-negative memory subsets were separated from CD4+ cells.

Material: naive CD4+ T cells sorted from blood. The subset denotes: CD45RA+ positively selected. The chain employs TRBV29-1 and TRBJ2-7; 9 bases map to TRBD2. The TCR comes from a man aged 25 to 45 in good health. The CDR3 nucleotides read TGCAGCGTGGGCGGGAGGGCGAAGGACGAGCAGTACTTC. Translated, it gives CSVGGRAKDEQYF.